The TCR beta chain described here comes from a study of cytomegalovirus exposure and HLA in healthy donors. The sample holds many counts of this clone. Its antigen remains unidentified. Sampled while nominally healthy, donors likely had unrecorded immune exposures. 13 Jbeta primers and 60 Vbeta primers were used for the PCR. Measured with immunoSEQ multiplex PCR; TCRdb has only the in-frame clones, and not every one. The data show 150,000 to 200,000 clones, approximately 88% seen once. General study results and limits: Solely CMV serostatus was available to characterize immune exposure.

The germline V gene has CDR1 ENHRY and CDR2 SYGVKD. With 0 bases removed from V and 3 bases from J, the gap between germline ends came to 23 bases. This CDR3 has 19 residues. The specimen was PBMCs. The rearrangement uses TRBV10-3 and TRBJ1-1; D possibly corresponds to TRBD1 (6 bases). This TCR derives from a woman between 18 and 30 years old in good health and CMV-seronegative. The CDR3 protein is CAISESTLKTLRGDTEAFF. In DNA form, the CDR3 reads TGTGCCATCAGTGAGTCGACGCTTAAAACCCTCAGGGGCGACACTGAAGCTTTCTTT.